The 27 T cell receptor beta chains given below trace back to one sample, sequenced in a study of PD-1 blockade in mismatch repair-deficient tumors. The assay was immunoSEQ multiplex PCR, and TCRdb's table has in-frame clones only and misses some. Of over 15,000 clones in the sample, roughly 80% are singletons; the top ten hold almost 3.5%. The source material was PBMCs, sampled 4 weeks after starting pembrolizumab. The receptor source for this set is an adult with mismatch repair-deficient cancer.

The chain employs TRBV9 and TRBJ2-1; TRBD2 aligns across 8 bases. Germline V gene data show CDR1 as SGDLS and CDR2 as YYNGEE. J lost 5 bases, V lost 2 bases, and 15 bases had no gene match. This CDR3 has 18 residues. Written as DNA, the CDR3 is TGTGCCAGCAGCGTCGGAGGTCTGGATGGGACTAGAAACAATGAGCAGTTCTTC. This translates into CASSVGGLDGTRNNEQFF.

This clone was recorded only once. The CDR3 DNA is TGCGCCAGCAGCTTGACAGGGACAACTAATGAAAAACTGTTTTTT. Its translation is CASSLTGTTNEKLFF. The chain combines TRBV5-1 with TRBJ1-4; TRBD1 might be the D (6 bases). The CDR3 length is 15 residues. Germline values: CDR1 SGHRS, CDR2 YFSETQ. V was cut by 1 base and J by 0 bases, with 7 bases left in between.

J is TRBJ1-5 and V is TRBV6-1, with D possibly matching TRBD1 (5 bases). V was shortened by 2 bases and J by 10 bases, with 9 bases between the two germline ends. Germline V gives CDR1 MNHNS, CDR2 SASEGT. This CDR3 contains 12 residues. CDR3 sequence: CASSEQGDPQHF. In DNA, the CDR3 is TGTGCCAGCAGTGAACAAGGGGATCCCCAGCATTTT.

On this clone: Given a much more abundant clone one base away, this may be a read error. Here the CDR3 DNA reads TGTGCCAGTAGGGTGACAGTGGGAAATGAAAAACTGTTTTTT. This gives the protein CASRVTVGNEKLFF. This rearrangement joins TRBV19 to TRBJ1-4; a weak D match, TRBD1 (5 bases). The CDR3 covers 14 residues. V was shortened by 6 bases and J by 5 bases, with 13 bases between the two germline ends. CDR1 and CDR2 from the germline V gene are LNHDA and SQIVND (reference sequence).

This clone was seen only once. J is TRBJ2-1 and V is TRBV27; 7 bases are shared with TRBD1. The trim removed 3 bases at V and 1 base at J, leaving 3 bases unmatched. Germline CDR1 is MNHEY and CDR2 is SMNVEV (reference sequence). The CDR3 contains 15 residues. For the CDR3, the DNA is TGTGCCAGCAGTTTCAGGACAGGTTCCTACAATGAGCAGTTCTTC. Encoded protein: CASSFRTGSYNEQFF.

In this sample, this clone turned up a few times. The gene calls are TRBV27 and TRBJ2-5, with D perhaps matching TRBD1 (6 bases). CDR3 length equals 13 residues. Deletions cut 3 bases from V and 3 bases from J, with 8 bases between. Germline CDR1 is MNHEY and CDR2 is SMNVEV (reference sequence). The CDR3 DNA reads TGTGCCAGCAGTTTCAGGACAGAAGAGACCCAGTACTTC. Protein product: CASSFRTEETQYF.

The V call is TRBV28, the J call TRBJ1-1; maybe TRBD1 (5 bases). The CDR3 runs to 12 residues. The germline gives CDR1 MDHEN, CDR2 SYDVKM. With 3 bases removed from V and 6 bases from J, the gap between germline ends came to 8 bases. As DNA, the CDR3 is TGTGCCAGCAGTTTTCAAGGGGCTGAAGCTTTCTTT. Protein product: CASSFQGAEAFF.

The chain is built from TRBV16 and TRBJ1-1; D remains ambiguous. V dropped 4 bases and J dropped 0 bases, with 6 bases sitting between them. Germline V gene sequence: CDR1 KGHSY, CDR2 FQNENV. The CDR3 runs 13 residues. The CDR3 DNA reads TGTGCCAGCAGCCGCGACATGAACACTGAAGCTTTCTTT. Translated: CASSRDMNTEAFF.

This clone was observed once. The V and J genes are TRBV9 and TRBJ2-1, with TRBD2 matching 12 bases. The CDR3 totals 15 residues. The germline V gene encodes CDR1 SGDLS and CDR2 YYNGEE. Trimming cost V 2 bases and J 6 bases; bases outside gene matches: 3. CDR3 in amino acids: CASSVWGLAGNEQFF. CDR3 DNA: TGTGCCAGCAGCGTTTGGGGACTAGCGGGCAATGAGCAGTTCTTC.

This sequence joins TRBV6-1 and TRBJ1-5, with unresolved D. This CDR3 spans 13 amino acids. Germline CDR1 is MNHNS and CDR2 is SASEGT. V was shortened by 7 bases and J by 2 bases, with 9 bases between the two germline ends. CDR3 DNA: TGTGCCAGCACCCAACTCGGCAATCAGCCCCAGCATTTT. This codes for CASTQLGNQPQHF.

The chain couples TRBV9 to TRBJ1-2; 7 nucleotides align to TRBD1. Germline values: CDR1 SGDLS, CDR2 YYNGEE. V lost 3 bases, J lost 8 bases, and 7 bases stayed unmatched. The CDR3 runs 13 residues. The CDR3, as DNA: TGTGCCAGCAGCGCAACAGGGGCGGGAGGCTACACCTTC. It encodes CASSATGAGGYTF.

The gene calls are TRBV28 and TRBJ2-4; D not resolved. Germline CDR1 reads MDHEN; CDR2 reads SYDVKM. V was trimmed by 5 bases and J by 6 bases, leaving 5 bases between them. The CDR3 covers 11 residues. This CDR3 is CASSVVNIQYF. CDR3 nucleotide sequence: TGTGCCAGCAGTGTCGTAAACATTCAGTACTTC.

This clone was seen only once. The rearrangement uses TRBV7-8 and TRBJ2-2; unclear D gene. The CDR3 covers 15 residues. V was shortened by 2 bases and J by 1 base, with 8 bases between the two germline ends. CDR1 is SGHVS and CDR2 is FQNEAQ in the germline V gene. DNA of the CDR3: TGTGCCAGCAGCTTACCAGGCCTGAACACCGGGGAGCTGTTTTTT. Its protein product is CASSLPGLNTGELFF.

The chain combines TRBV19 with TRBJ2-4; D perhaps matches TRBD2 (6 bases). Germline values: CDR1 LNHDA, CDR2 SQIVND (reference sequence). The ends were cut back, 5 bases at V and 9 bases at J, with 14 bases in the middle. CDR3 length equals 13 residues. This CDR3 reads CASSPWGDGIQYF. The CDR3 DNA follows: TGTGCCAGTAGTCCGTGGGGGGATGGCATTCAGTACTTC.

The chain links TRBV7-3 to TRBJ2-2, with 12 bases that match TRBD2. CDR1 and CDR2 (germline): SGHTA, FQGTGA. The V and J ends lost 4 bases and 5 bases, in that order; junction bases with no gene match: 5. The CDR3 has 16 amino acids. CDR3 loop: CASSSRLAGETGELFF. Here the CDR3 DNA reads TGTGCCAGCAGCTCCCGACTAGCGGGAGAGACCGGGGAGCTGTTTTTT.

The rearrangement uses TRBV19 and TRBJ1-1; the match to TRBD1 covers 7 bases. V shed 3 bases and J 2 bases; nucleotides not matched to a gene: 9. The germline CDR1 and CDR2 sequences are LNHDA and SQIVND (reference sequence). The CDR3 sequence is 16 residues long. DNA of the CDR3: TGTGCCAGTAGTATTGGGGCAGGGGGGACTAACACTGAAGCTTTCTTT. Translated, it gives CASSIGAGGTNTEAFF.

The chain links TRBV27 to TRBJ2-7; TRBD2 agrees at 8 bases. CDR1 is MNHEY and CDR2 is SMNVEV in the germline V gene (reference sequence). The CDR3 totals 14 residues. V shed 6 bases, J shed 3 bases, and the junction held 7 bases outside the gene matches. The CDR3 DNA is TGTGCCAGCAGAAGAGCGGGAGTCAACTACGAGCAGTACTTC. Protein product: CASRRAGVNYEQYF.

The J gene is TRBJ2-5, the V gene TRBV5-6, with 11 bases aligning to TRBD2. The germline V gene encodes CDR1 SGHDT and CDR2 YYEEEE. The V and J ends lost 1 base and 4 bases, in that order; junction bases with no gene match: 0. The CDR3 spans 14 residues. CDR3 coding DNA: TGTGCCAGCAGCTTGACTAGCGGGAGAGAGACCCAGTACTTC. It yields the protein CASSLTSGRETQYF.

In nucleotides, the CDR3 is TGTGCCTGGAGTGAAGGGAGCTCCTACGAGCAGTACTTC. Encoded protein: CAWSEGSSYEQYF. The chain links TRBV30 to TRBJ2-7, with D possibly matching TRBD2 (5 bases). Germline V lookup: CDR1 GTSNPN, CDR2 SVGIG (reference sequence). V was pared by 1 base and J by 0 bases, with 7 bases between. This CDR3 has 13 amino acids.

The genes are TRBV2 and TRBJ1-6; perhaps TRBD1 as D (5 bases). From germline, CDR1 is SNHLY and CDR2 FYNNEI. V lost 1 base, J lost 5 bases, and 9 bases lay in between. The CDR3 is 15 amino acids. This CDR3 is CASSEGVGDNSPLHF. CDR3 sequence (DNA): TGTGCCAGCAGTGAAGGGGTAGGGGATAATTCACCCCTCCACTTT. The variable domain in full, with the rest retrieved from reference TRBV2 and TRBJ1-6, is EPEVTQTPSHQVTQMGQEVILRCVPISNHLYFYWYRQILGQKVEFLVSFYNNEISEKSEIFDDQFSVERPDGSNFTLKIRSTKLEDSAMYFCASSEGVGDNSPLHFGNGTRLTVT.

The V gene is TRBV5-1, the J gene TRBJ2-3; TRBD2 aligns across 10 bases. This CDR3 is 16 amino acids long. Germline lookup yields CDR1 SGHRS and CDR2 YFSETQ. With 0 bases clipped from V and 0 bases from J, the junction kept 1 base outside the gene matches. This chain's CDR3 is CASSLGAGGSTDTQYF. For the CDR3, the DNA is TGCGCCAGCAGCTTGGGAGCGGGAGGGAGCACAGATACGCAGTATTTT.

The genes are TRBV2 and TRBJ2-7; no firm D call. CDR1 is SNHLY and CDR2 is FYNNEI in the germline V gene. This CDR3 is 13 amino acids long. Trimming took 7 bases from V and 3 from J, leaving 13 bases between them. CDR3 residues: CASTSTGFYEQYF. For the CDR3, the DNA is TGTGCCAGCACCTCGACTGGGTTCTACGAGCAGTACTTC.

The V and J genes are TRBV4-2 and TRBJ2-1; 14 bases are shared with TRBD2. Germline assignment: CDR1 LGHNA and CDR2 YNFKEQ. J lost 7 bases, V lost 4 bases, and 3 bases had no gene match. The CDR3 runs to 15 residues. CDR3 coding DNA: TGTGCCAGCAGCCGTGGGACTAGCGGGAGTAATGAGCAGTTCTTC. Translated: CASSRGTSGSNEQFF.

The V call is TRBV5-1, the J call TRBJ2-5; TRBD2 matches 8 bases. The DNA end favors TRBJ2-7, so the J call may be wrong. Per the germline V gene, CDR1 is SGHRS and CDR2 is YFSETQ. This CDR3 spans 15 amino acids. The DNA for the CDR3 is TGCGCCAGCAGCTTACTAGCGGTGGGCGGGCACGAGCAGTACTTC. This translates into CASSLLAVGGHEQYF.

The chain is built from TRBV9 and TRBJ2-3, with 7 bases matching TRBD2. The V gene end was trimmed by 0 bases and the J gene end by 5 bases; junction bases not matched to a gene: 6. The germline CDR1 and CDR2 sequences are SGDLS and YYNGEE. This CDR3 has 15 amino acids. This CDR3 is CASSVVFAGEDTQYF. CDR3 sequence (DNA): TGTGCCAGCAGCGTAGTGTTCGCGGGGGAAGATACGCAGTATTTT.

This clone is a singleton in its sample. The chain has TRBV27 and TRBJ1-1; 9 bases agree with TRBD1. Trimming removed 5 bases from V and 7 bases from J; junction bases left unmatched: 8. The CDR3 sequence is 14 residues long. Germline-derived CDR1 and CDR2 are MNHEY and SMNVEV (reference sequence). CDR3 DNA: TGTGCCAGCAGTGTCCTACAGGGGGCAAATGAAGCTTTCTTT. Its protein is CASSVLQGANEAFF.

The rearrangement links TRBV7-8 to TRBJ2-7; 9 bases line up with TRBD2. The trim removed 1 base at V and 3 bases at J, leaving 1 base unmatched. Germline lookup yields CDR1 SGHVS and CDR2 FQNEAQ. The CDR3 loop spans 14 amino acids. This CDR3 is CASSLGAGGYEQYF. The CDR3 nucleotides read TGTGCCAGCAGCTTAGGAGCGGGAGGCTACGAGCAGTACTTC.